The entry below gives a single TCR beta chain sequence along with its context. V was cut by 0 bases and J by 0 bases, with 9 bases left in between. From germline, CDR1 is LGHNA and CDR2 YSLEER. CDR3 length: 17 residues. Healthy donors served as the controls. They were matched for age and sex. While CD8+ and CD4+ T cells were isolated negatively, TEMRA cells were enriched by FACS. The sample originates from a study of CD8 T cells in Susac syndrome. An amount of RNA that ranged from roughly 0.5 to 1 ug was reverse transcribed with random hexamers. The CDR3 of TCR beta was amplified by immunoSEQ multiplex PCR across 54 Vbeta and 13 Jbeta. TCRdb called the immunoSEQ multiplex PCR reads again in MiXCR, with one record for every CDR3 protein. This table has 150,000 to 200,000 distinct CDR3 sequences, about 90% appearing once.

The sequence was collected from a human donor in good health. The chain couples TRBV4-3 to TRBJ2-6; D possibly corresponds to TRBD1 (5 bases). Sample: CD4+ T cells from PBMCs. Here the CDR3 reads CASSQEGPGSGANVLTF. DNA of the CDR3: TGCGCCAGCAGCCAAGAGGGGCCCGGCTCTGGGGCCAACGTCCTGACTTTC.